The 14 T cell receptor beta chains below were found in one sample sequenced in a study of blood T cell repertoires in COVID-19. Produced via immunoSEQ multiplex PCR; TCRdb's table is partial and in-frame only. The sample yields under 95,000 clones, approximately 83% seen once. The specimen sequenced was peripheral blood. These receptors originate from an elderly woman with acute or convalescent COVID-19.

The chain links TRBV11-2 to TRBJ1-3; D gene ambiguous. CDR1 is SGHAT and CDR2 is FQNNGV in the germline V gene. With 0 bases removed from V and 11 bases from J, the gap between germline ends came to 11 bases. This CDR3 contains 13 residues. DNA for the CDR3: TGTGCCAGCAGCTTAGATAGACTGGATGCCATATATTTT. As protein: CASSLDRLDAIYF.

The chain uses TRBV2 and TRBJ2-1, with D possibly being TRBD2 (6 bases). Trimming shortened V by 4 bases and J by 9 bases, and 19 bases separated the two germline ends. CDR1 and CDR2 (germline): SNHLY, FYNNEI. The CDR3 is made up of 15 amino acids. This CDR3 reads CASSASPRLVGEQFF. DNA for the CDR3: TGTGCCAGCAGTGCAAGCCCCAGACTAGTTGGTGAGCAGTTCTTC.

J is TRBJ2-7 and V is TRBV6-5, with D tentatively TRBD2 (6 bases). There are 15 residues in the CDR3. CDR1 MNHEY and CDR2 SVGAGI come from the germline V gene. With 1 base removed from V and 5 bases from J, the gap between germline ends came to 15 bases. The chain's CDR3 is CASSYLLGAGNEQYF. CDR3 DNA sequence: TGTGCCAGCAGTTACTTGTTAGGGGCGGGAAACGAGCAGTACTTC.

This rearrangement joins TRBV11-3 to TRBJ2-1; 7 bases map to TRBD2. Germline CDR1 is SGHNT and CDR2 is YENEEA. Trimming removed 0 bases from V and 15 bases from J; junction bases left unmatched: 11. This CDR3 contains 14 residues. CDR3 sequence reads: CASSLDSAGEGRFF. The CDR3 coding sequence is TGTGCCAGCAGCTTAGATTCGGCGGGAGAGGGCCGGTTCTTC.

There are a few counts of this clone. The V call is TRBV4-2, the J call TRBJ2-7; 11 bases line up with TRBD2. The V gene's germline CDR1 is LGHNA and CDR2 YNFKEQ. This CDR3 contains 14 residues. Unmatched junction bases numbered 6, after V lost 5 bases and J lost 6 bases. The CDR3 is CASSAGTSGAEQYF. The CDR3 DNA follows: TGTGCCAGCAGCGCTGGGACTAGCGGAGCCGAGCAGTACTTC.

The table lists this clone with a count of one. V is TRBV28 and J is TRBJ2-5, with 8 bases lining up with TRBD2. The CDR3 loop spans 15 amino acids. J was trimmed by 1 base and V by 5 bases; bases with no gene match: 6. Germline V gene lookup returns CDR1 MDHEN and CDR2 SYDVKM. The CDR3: CASSPEGLVQETQYF. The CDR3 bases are TGTGCCAGCAGTCCGGAGGGACTAGTCCAAGAGACCCAGTACTTC.

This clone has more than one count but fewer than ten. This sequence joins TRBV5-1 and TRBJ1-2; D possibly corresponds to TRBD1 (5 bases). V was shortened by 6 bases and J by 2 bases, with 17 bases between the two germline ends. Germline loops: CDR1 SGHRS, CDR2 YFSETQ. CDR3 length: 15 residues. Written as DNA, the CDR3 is TGCGCCAGCACCTACCGGGACTCCACCAACTATGGCTACACCTTC. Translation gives CASTYRDSTNYGYTF.

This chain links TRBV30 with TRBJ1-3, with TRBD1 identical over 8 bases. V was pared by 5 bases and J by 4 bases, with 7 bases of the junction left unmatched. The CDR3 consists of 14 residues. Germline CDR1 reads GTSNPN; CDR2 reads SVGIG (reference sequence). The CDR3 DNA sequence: TGTGCCTGGCACGACAGGGGAAGGGGAAACACCATATATTTT. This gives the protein CAWHDRGRGNTIYF.

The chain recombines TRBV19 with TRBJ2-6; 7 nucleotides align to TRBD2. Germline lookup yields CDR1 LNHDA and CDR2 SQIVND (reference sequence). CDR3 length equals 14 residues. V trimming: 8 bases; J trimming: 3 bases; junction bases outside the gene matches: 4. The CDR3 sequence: CASGGGLGANVLTF. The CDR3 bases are TGTGCCAGTGGGGGAGGGCTTGGGGCCAACGTCCTGACTTTC.

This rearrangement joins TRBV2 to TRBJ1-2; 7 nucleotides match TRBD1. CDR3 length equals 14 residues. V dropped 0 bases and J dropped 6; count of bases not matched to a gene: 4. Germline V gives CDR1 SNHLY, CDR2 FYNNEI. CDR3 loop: CASSEARQGNGYTF. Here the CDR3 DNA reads TGTGCCAGCAGTGAAGCGCGACAGGGAAATGGCTACACCTTC.

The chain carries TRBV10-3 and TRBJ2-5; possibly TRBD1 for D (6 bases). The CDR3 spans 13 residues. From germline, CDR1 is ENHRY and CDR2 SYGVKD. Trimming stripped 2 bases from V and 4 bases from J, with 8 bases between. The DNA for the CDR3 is TGTGCCATCAGTGAGACAGGGCCAGAGACCCAGTACTTC. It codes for CAISETGPETQYF.

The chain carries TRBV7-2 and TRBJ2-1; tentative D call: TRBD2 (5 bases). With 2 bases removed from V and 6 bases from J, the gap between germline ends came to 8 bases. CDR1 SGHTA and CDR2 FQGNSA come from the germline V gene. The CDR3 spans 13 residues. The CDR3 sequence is CASSLYGINEQFF. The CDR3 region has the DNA TGTGCCAGCAGCTTATACGGGATCAATGAGCAGTTCTTC.

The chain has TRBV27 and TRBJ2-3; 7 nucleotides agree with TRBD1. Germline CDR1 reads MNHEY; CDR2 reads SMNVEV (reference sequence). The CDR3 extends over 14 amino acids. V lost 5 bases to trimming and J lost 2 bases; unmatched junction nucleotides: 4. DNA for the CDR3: TGTGCCAGCAGTAACAGGGGTCCCACAGATACGCAGTATTTT. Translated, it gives CASSNRGPTDTQYF.

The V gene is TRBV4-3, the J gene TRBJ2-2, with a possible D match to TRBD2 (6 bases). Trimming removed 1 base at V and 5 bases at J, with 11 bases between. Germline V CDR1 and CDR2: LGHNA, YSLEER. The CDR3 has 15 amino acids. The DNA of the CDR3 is TGCGCCAGCAGCCAAGGGCAGGGAGGAACCGGGGAGCTGTTTTTT. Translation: CASSQGQGGTGELFF.